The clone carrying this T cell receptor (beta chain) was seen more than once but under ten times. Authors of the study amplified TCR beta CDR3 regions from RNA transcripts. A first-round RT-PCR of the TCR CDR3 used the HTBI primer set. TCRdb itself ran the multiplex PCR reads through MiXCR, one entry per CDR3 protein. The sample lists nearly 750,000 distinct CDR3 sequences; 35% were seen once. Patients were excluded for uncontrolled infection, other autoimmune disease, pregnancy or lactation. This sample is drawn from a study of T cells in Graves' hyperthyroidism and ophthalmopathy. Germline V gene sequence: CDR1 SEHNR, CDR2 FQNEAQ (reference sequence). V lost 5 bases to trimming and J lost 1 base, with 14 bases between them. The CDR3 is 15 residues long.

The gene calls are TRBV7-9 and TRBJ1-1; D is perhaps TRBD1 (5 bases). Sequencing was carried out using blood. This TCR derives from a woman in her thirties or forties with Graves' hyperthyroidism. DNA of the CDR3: TGTGCCAGCAGCCAACAGGACGGGCCGAACACTGAAGCTTTCTTT. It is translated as CASSQQDGPNTEAFF.